This T cell receptor beta chain appears in the sequencing data of a study of T cells after yellow fever vaccination (dated by TCRdb to the late 2010s). Broadly, across the study: The SMART-Seq v4 Ultra Low Input RNA kit was used to prepare libraries from fractions with low cell numbers. To follow T-cell clones before and after both primary and booster YFV17D yellow fever vaccination, bulk TCR alpha and beta repertoires underwent longitudinal sequencing. Two healthy male donors made up the cohort, one aged 18 to 29 years and the other aged 30 to 39 years. Blood was drawn at multiple timepoints before and after primary and secondary immunization, with bulk PBMC replicates and cell subsets isolated.

TCR cDNA was synthesized by 5'RACE template switching, which introduced a universal primer site and unique molecular identifiers. cDNA synthesis was primed from both the TCR alpha and TCR beta constant segments. Library amplification involved two PCR steps, and the second step added sample barcodes and sequencing adapters. Libraries were sequenced on Illumina HiSeq 2500 (2x100 bp) or NovaSeq (2x150 bp). The paper's data handling went like this. MIGEC was used to demultiplex reads and collapse the reads into UMI consensus sequences, and MiXCR was used for V(D)J alignment. Vaccine-responding clonotypes were identified with edgeR using replicate PBMC samples, with FDR below 0.01 and a log2 fold change above 5 up to day 15 being required. Each bulk clonotype was labeled CD4 or CD8 based on which sequenced repertoire, CD4 or CD8, contained the clonotype at higher abundance. The public reads were reanalyzed by TCRdb: fastp trimming at Q25, MiXCR alignment, in-frame beta chains only. Duplicate CDR3 protein sequences are folded into a single record with the most common DNA and genes. The V and J calls shown here were made by TCRdb, not taken from the authors' results. This sample lists a few hundred thousand distinct CDR3 sequences; roughly 7% were detected once. 18% of the sample comes from the top ten.

The table lists this clonotype with a few counts. Its antigen remains undetermined. No base qualities exist here, and no much larger clone lies one base off it. The treatment or condition label for this specimen denotes: live attenuated yellow fever vaccine strain. At each blood-draw timepoint, two biological replicates of bulk PBMCs were collected. PBMCs were isolated from peripheral blood using a standard Ficoll-Paque protocol. RNA was extracted with TriZol from bulk PBMCs, CD4 and CD8 fractions, and dextramer-positive and dextramer-negative fractions. V is pared back by 0 bases and J by 3 bases, with 12 bases lying between the germline termini. From the cysteine up to the phenylalanine, the CDR3 has a length of 16 residues. Only the CDR3 DNA is retained, 48 bases long and in frame from the first base. From a lookup of the germline V gene (reference sequence), CDR1 and CDR2 are SGHNT and YYREEE. What the research found in general, with its limitations: After the booster, most clones that had expanded after primary vaccination were detected again (nearly 98% of CD4 and under 90% of CD8), suggesting broad maintenance of memory. Compared with the primary T-cell response, the secondary T-cell response was faster but weaker, reaching its peak on day 5 rather than on day 15. Computational filtering was required because FACS-sorted repertoires could contain abundant contaminating clonotypes from the bulk population. Only a couple of donors were included in the study, so the extent to which the findings can be generalized is limited. A small fraction of clonotypes appeared in both the CD4 and CD8 compartments, likely as a result of convergent recombination.

The sample was PBMCs, taken approximately 40 days after the first yellow fever vaccination. This receptor was obtained from a man younger than 30 who received the YFV17D yellow fever vaccine. This receptor chain uses TRBV5-4 and TRBJ1-4; the D gene identity is not certain. For the CDR3, the sequence is CASSLDSSRANEKLFF. At the DNA level, the sequence is TGTGCCAGCAGCTTGGATTCGTCCCGGGCTAATGAAAAACTGTTTTTT.